This T cell receptor (beta chain) was sequenced in a study of blood T cell repertoires in COVID-19. About the research overall: COVID-19 samples collected from the United States, Italy and Spain covered acute and convalescent phases. PBMCs, B-cell-depleted T cells, or T cells were the source of the cDNA or gDNA that made up the material.

In the original processing: From reference gene primer amplification, estimates of nucleated cell counts were derived. TCRdb's table, derived via immunoSEQ multiplex PCR, lists solely in-frame clones and lacks some. V, J and clone size reflect that table, while D and trimming were determined from the DNA. The sample has under 200,000 clones, 70% to 90% seen once. Trimming took 4 bases from V and 2 from J; bases not matched to a gene: 8. The germline CDR1 and CDR2 sequences are SGHNT and YYREEE (reference sequence). This CDR3 region has 16 residues. The chain joins TRBV5-4 to TRBJ2-1; 8 positions agree with TRBD2. The sequenced material came from peripheral blood. This clonotype was sampled from a man aged 50 to 60 with active or convalescent COVID-19. The CDR3 DNA is TGTGCCAGCAGCGCGGTTAGCGGGAAGACCTACAATGAGCAGTTCTTC. This encodes CASSAVSGKTYNEQFF.